This T cell receptor (beta chain) comes out of a study of T cell responses to AZD1222 COVID-19 vaccine. Germline-derived CDR1 and CDR2 are SGHTA and FQGNSA. V gave up 2 bases and J gave up 6 bases, with 19 bases separating them. The length of the CDR3 is 16 residues. Sequencing was performed with immunoSEQ multiplex PCR; in TCRdb, only in-frame clones are kept and a portion is missing. The sample comprises approximately 73,000 clones, about 82% of which are singletons, and 2.9% rests with the top ten. The rearrangement uses TRBV7-2 and TRBJ1-2, with D tentatively TRBD1 (5 bases). The clonotype was recovered from an adult in good health. The sequences come from peripheral blood, collected on day 0 of AZD1222 vaccination. CDR3 sequence: CASSLTPPTVRDGYTF. In DNA, the CDR3 is TGTGCCAGCAGCTTAACCCCGCCGACAGTTCGGGATGGCTACACCTTC.